The 9 T cell receptor beta chains reported below all come from one sample, sequenced in a study of CD8 T cells in Susac syndrome. RNA, at roughly 0.5 to 1 ug, was reverse transcribed with random hexamers. TCRdb called the immunoSEQ multiplex PCR reads again in MiXCR, with one record for every CDR3 protein. The sample holds 250,000 to 300,000 distinct CDR3 sequences; 85% are singletons and the top ten take around 0.22%. Sequenced sample: CD8+ T cells from PBMCs. The origin of the receptors is a human donor with multiple sclerosis.

The V and J genes are TRBV4-3 and TRBJ2-3; D may be TRBD2 (6 bases). The ends were cut back, 3 bases at V and 1 base at J, with 11 bases in the middle. Germline V gives CDR1 LGHNA, CDR2 YSLEER. The CDR3 has 15 residues. The CDR3 loop reads CASSQYSGRTDTQYF. DNA of the CDR3: TGCGCCAGCAGCCAGTATAGCGGACGCACAGATACGCAGTATTTT.

This clonotype was detected once. The chain combines TRBV7-3 with TRBJ2-1; D gene unclear. The CDR3 covers 13 residues. Germline CDR1 SGHTA, CDR2 FQGTGA. Trimming took 5 bases from V and 3 from J, leaving 8 bases between them. This chain's CDR3 is CASSEGYYNEQFF. The CDR3 bases are TGTGCCAGCAGCGAAGGGTACTACAATGAGCAGTTCTTC.

The chain employs TRBV2 and TRBJ2-2, with 7 bases identical to TRBD1. The CDR3 consists of 19 residues. J gave up 4 bases and V 0 bases, and 14 bases lay outside the gene matches. The germline V gene encodes CDR1 SNHLY and CDR2 FYNNEI. The CDR3 bases are TGTGCCAGCAGTGAAGCGCTTCTGGCCGGACAGGACTTCACCGGGGAGCTGTTTTTT. This translates into CASSEALLAGQDFTGELFF.

This chain joins TRBV6-5 and TRBJ2-7, with D perhaps matching TRBD1 (6 bases). The CDR3 covers 13 residues. The V and J ends lost 2 bases and 6 bases respectively, with 11 bases between them. The germline V gene has CDR1 MNHEY and CDR2 SVGAGI. The CDR3 region has the DNA TGTGCCAGCAGTTACGACAGGCCCGGCGAGCAGTACTTC. Translation gives CASSYDRPGEQYF.

The chain recombines TRBV6-5 with TRBJ2-3; D may match TRBD1 or TRBD2 (5 bases each). The CDR3 runs to 16 residues. The V and J ends lost 3 bases and 8 bases respectively, with 21 bases between them. The V gene's germline CDR1 is MNHEY and CDR2 SVGAGI. The CDR3 DNA sequence: TGTGCCAGCAGTTATCAGTGGACATTCGGTGGGGGTACGCAGTATTTT. Translating gives CASSYQWTFGGGTQYF.

This clonotype was counted a single time. The chain combines TRBV29-1 with TRBJ2-3; tentatively, D is TRBD2 (5 bases). Between the trimmed V and J ends, which lost 7 bases and 5 bases, there was a span of 10 bases. The CDR3 has 11 residues. CDR1 is SQVTM, CDR2 ANQGSEA, per germline. The CDR3 sequence is CSGFRGDTQYF. DNA of the CDR3: TGCAGCGGTTTCCGGGGAGATACGCAGTATTTT.

The V gene is TRBV6-5, the J gene TRBJ2-1, with 7 bases identical to TRBD1. Germline lookup yields CDR1 MNHEY and CDR2 SVGAGI. The CDR3 consists of 15 residues. With V trimmed by 2 bases and J by 6 bases, 7 bases remained unmatched. The CDR3 nucleotides read TGTGCCAGCAGTTACGCTTTGTCAGGGGGCAATGAGCAGTTCTTC. It specifies CASSYALSGGNEQFF.

This chain connects TRBV2 to TRBJ1-6; no clear D gene. The CDR3 contains 16 residues. V was cut by 6 bases and J by 0 bases, with 12 bases left in between. CDR1 is SNHLY, CDR2 FYNNEI, per germline. The CDR3 DNA is TGTGCCAGCAGGGGGTGGGAGCTCTCCTATAATTCACCCCTCCACTTT. Encoded protein: CASRGWELSYNSPLHF.

V and J are TRBV6-1 and TRBJ2-1; D is ambiguous. The CDR3 length is 17 residues. Deletions cut 6 bases from V and 0 bases from J, with 18 bases between. Germline loops: CDR1 MNHNS, CDR2 SASEGT. This CDR3 reads CASSQIQTLPSYNEQFF. CDR3 sequence (DNA): TGTGCCAGCAGCCAAATCCAGACTCTGCCCTCCTACAATGAGCAGTTCTTC.